This T cell receptor (beta chain) was found in a study of T cells after yellow fever vaccination (dated 2019 in TCRdb). Describing the broader study: The SMART-Seq v4 Ultra Low Input RNA kit was used to prepare libraries from fractions with low cell numbers. Bulk TCR alpha and beta repertoires were sequenced longitudinally to track T-cell clones before and after primary and booster YFV17D yellow fever vaccination. Blood samples were taken at several timepoints before and after primary and secondary immunization, and bulk PBMC replicates and cell subsets were isolated. Two healthy male donors, one aged 18 to 30 and one aged 30 to 40 years, were included in the cohort.

The meaning of the sample's treatment or condition label: live attenuated yellow fever vaccine strain. At each blood-draw timepoint, two biological replicates of bulk PBMCs were obtained. PBMCs were isolated from peripheral blood using a standard Ficoll-Paque protocol. TriZol was used to extract RNA from bulk PBMCs, from CD4 and CD8 fractions, and from dextramer-positive and dextramer-negative fractions. On this clonotype itself: Its antigen is still unknown. No much larger clonotype is one base removed from it; base qualities were not supplied.

Overall study results and their limits: Because abundant contaminating clonotypes from the bulk population could be contained in FACS-sorted repertoires, computational filtering was required. Compared with the primary T-cell response, the secondary T-cell response was weaker but faster, peaking on day 5 rather than day 15. A small fraction of clonotypes appeared in both the CD4 and CD8 compartments, likely as a result of convergent recombination. Because the study included only a couple of donors, the extent to which the findings can be generalized is limited. After the booster, most of the clones that had expanded following primary vaccination were detected again (around 97% of CD4 and around nine tenths of CD8), which suggests that memory was broadly maintained.

There are 15 amino acids in the CDR3, from cysteine to phenylalanine inclusive. Only the CDR3 DNA stays, 45 bases, in frame from base 1. Taken from the germline V gene, the CDR1 and CDR2 loops are SGHTA and FQGNSA. Between the V and J ends, shortened by 5 bases and 0 bases respectively, the junction contains 14 bases. Synthesis of TCR cDNA relied on 5'RACE template switching, a step that introduced a universal primer site along with unique molecular identifiers. Priming of cDNA synthesis was performed from both the TCR alpha and TCR beta constant segments. Library amplification used two PCR steps, and the second PCR step added sample barcodes and sequencing adapters. Sequencing of the libraries was done on either Illumina HiSeq 2500 (2x100 bp) or NovaSeq (2x150 bp). Turning to the authors' computational methods: Demultiplexing of reads and collapsing into UMI consensus sequences were performed with MIGEC, and V(D)J alignment was carried out with MiXCR. Clonotypes responding to the vaccine were identified with edgeR on replicate PBMC samples, with the criteria of FDR below 0.01 and a log2 fold change above 5 up to day 15. Each bulk clonotype received a CD4 or CD8 identity based on whether the sequenced CD4 or CD8 repertoire contained that clonotype at higher abundance. TCRdb cleaned the public reads at Q25 with fastp, built clones with MiXCR and kept in-frame beta chains. Every CDR3 protein is listed once, alongside the most common genes and DNA of its rows. TCRdb, not the original authors, processed these V and J calls. The sample table records some 670,000 distinct CDR3 sequences; 9% to 15% of these occur just once. The ten most abundant clones make up 14% to 15% of the sample.

The receptor's source is a young man who received the YFV17D yellow fever vaccine. The sequences come from PBMCs, collected on the day of the yellow fever booster vaccination. The chain employs TRBV7-2 and TRBJ2-7, and the D gene may be TRBD1, 5 bases matching. The base sequence is TGTGCCAGCAGCCCAGGGATCTGGAGCTCCTACGAGCAGTACTTC. Its protein is CASSPGIWSSYEQYF. With all but the CDR3 taken from the reference TRBV7-2 and TRBJ2-7 genes, the full variable domain is: GAGVSQSPSNKVTEKGKDVELRCDPISGHTALYWYRQSLGQGLEFLIYFQGNSAPDKSGLPSDRFSAERTGGSVSTLTIQRTQQEDSAVYLCASSPGIWSSYEQYFGPGTRLTVT.